This T cell receptor (beta chain) came from a study of blood T cells in healthy people across ages. A second 7 to 11 cycle PCR used barcoded and J-beta primers. TCRdb called the 5' RACE reads again in MiXCR, with one record for every CDR3 protein. The sample holds roughly 1,300,000 distinct CDR3 sequences, roughly 59% seen once. With respect to this clonotype: The antigen is unknown. The junction departs from the called germline gene at one end, perhaps through a read error.

Study results and caveats: Versus aged donors, long-lived donors had higher diversity and more naive CD4+ cells. It was held that the diversity estimates obtained from one million T cells were underestimates.

This CDR3 has 18 residues. Germline-derived CDR1 and CDR2 are SGHVS and FNYEAQ. The specimen was blood. The clonotype was recovered from a man aged 18 to 29 in good health. V usage is TRBV7-6 and J usage is TRBJ2-1; TRBD2 aligns across 8 bases. The CDR3 sequence: CASSLDYGGGVSYNEQFF. The CDR3 nucleotides are TGTGCCAGCAGCTTAGATTACGGGGGGGGAGTTTCCTACAATGAGCAGTTCTTT.